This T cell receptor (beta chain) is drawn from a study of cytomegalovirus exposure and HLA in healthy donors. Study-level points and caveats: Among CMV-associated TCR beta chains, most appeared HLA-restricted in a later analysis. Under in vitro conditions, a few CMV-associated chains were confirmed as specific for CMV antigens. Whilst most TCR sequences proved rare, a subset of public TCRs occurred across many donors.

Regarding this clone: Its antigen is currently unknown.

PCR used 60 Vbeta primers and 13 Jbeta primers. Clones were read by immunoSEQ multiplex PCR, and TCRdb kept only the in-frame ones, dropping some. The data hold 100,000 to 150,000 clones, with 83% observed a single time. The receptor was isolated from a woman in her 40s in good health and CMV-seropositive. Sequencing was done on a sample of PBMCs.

Here the CDR3 reads CASGEGTGTGRTDTQYF. CDR3 DNA: TGCGCCAGCGGAGAGGGGACCGGGACAGGTCGCACAGATACGCAGTATTTT. The chain carries TRBV5-1 and TRBJ2-3, with TRBD1 matching 8 bases. This CDR3 is built from 17 residues. Germline V lookup: CDR1 SGHRS, CDR2 YFSETQ. The junction had 14 bases not matched to a gene; V was cut back by 7 bases and J by 1 base.